What follows are 25 T cell receptor beta chains derived from one specimen sequenced in a study of patients and donors after allogeneic stem cell transplantation. One entry per CDR3 protein results from TCRdb running MiXCR on the RT-PCR reads. The data contain more than 850,000 distinct CDR3 sequences, about a sixth of them singletons. The specimen sequenced was blood, either unsorted or a sorted T cell fraction (not recorded which). Receptors were obtained from a human donor who was either an allogeneic HSCT recipient or a stem cell or donor lymphocyte infusion donor (not recorded which). It is not recorded whose cells these are; they may come from a transplant donor.

V is TRBV7-2 and J is TRBJ2-3, with 9 bases fitting TRBD1. CDR1 is SGHTA, CDR2 FQGNSA, per germline. With V trimmed by 5 bases and J by 0 bases, 6 bases remained unmatched. This CDR3 has 16 residues. The CDR3 sequence: CASSVTGTGSTDTQYF. The CDR3 DNA sequence: TGTGCCAGCAGCGTAACCGGGACAGGGAGCACAGATACGCAGTATTTT.

The chain carries TRBV12-3 or TRBV12-4 and TRBJ1-5; 7 nucleotides agree with TRBD1. Trimming at V came to 5 bases and at J to 1 base, leaving 8 bases not matched to a gene. The CDR3 is made up of 16 amino acids. CDR3 protein: CASSIRTGLSNQPQHF. The DNA for the CDR3 is TGTGCCAGCAGTATTAGGACAGGATTGAGCAATCAGCCCCAGCATTTT.

V is TRBV6-2 or TRBV6-3 and J is TRBJ2-4, with TRBD2 as a possible D gene (7 bases). This CDR3 is 12 amino acids long. The ends were cut back, 6 bases at V and 8 bases at J, with 11 bases in the middle. CDR1 is MNHEY, CDR2 SVGEGT, per germline. In DNA form, the CDR3 reads TGTGCCAGCAGACAGGGAGGGGACATTCAGTACTTC. It yields the protein CASRQGGDIQYF.

In its sample, this clonotype was seen many times. CDR3 nucleotide sequence: TGTGCCAGCAGTTTTTTTGTGTGGAGGCAGGACAATGAGCAGTTCTTC. This gives the protein CASSFFVWRQDNEQFF. The V gene is TRBV12-3 or TRBV12-4, the J gene TRBJ2-1; D is possibly TRBD2 (5 bases). Trimming left V 3 bases short and J 5 bases short, with 17 bases between. The CDR3 length is 16 residues.

The chain is built from TRBV20-1 and TRBJ2-4; the match to TRBD1 covers 8 bases. CDR3 length: 17 amino acids. CDR1 and CDR2 from the germline V gene are DFQATT and SNEGSKA (reference sequence). V was pared by 7 bases and J by 2 bases, with 16 bases of the junction left unmatched. DNA for the CDR3: TGCAGTGTGCCCCGGACGGCAGGGGGCGCAACCAAAAACATTCAGTACTTC. Its translation: CSVPRTAGGATKNIQYF.

The chain employs TRBV12-3 or TRBV12-4 and TRBJ2-3; possibly TRBD2 for D (6 bases). With 6 bases removed from V and 1 base from J, the gap between germline ends came to 14 bases. The CDR3 sequence is 15 residues long. The DNA for the CDR3 is TGTGCCAGCAGAAAACGGGAGTCGGGCACAGATACGCAGTATTTT. Amino acid sequence: CASRKRESGTDTQYF.

This clonotype has only a few counts. V is TRBV7-2 and J is TRBJ2-5, with 8 positions matching TRBD2. V trimming: 2 bases; J trimming: 3 bases; junction bases outside the gene matches: 5. Germline loops: CDR1 SGHTA, CDR2 FQGNSA. There are 15 residues in the CDR3. The CDR3, as DNA: TGTGCCAGCAGCTTATCAGCGGGGGATAAAGAGACCCAGTACTTC. It codes for CASSLSAGDKETQYF.

This clonotype was detected once. J is TRBJ2-1 and V is TRBV5-4, with D possibly TRBD1 on 6 matching bases. The CDR3 has 15 residues. The V gene lost 2 bases and the J gene lost 7 bases, with 16 bases spanning the gap. CDR1 and CDR2 from the germline V gene are SGHNT and YYREEE (reference sequence). As DNA, the CDR3 is TGTGCCAGCAGCTTAGGGGACACAGGAGGAAATGAGCAGTTCTTC. As protein: CASSLGDTGGNEQFF. The full variable domain, its missing parts supplied by reference TRBV5-4 and TRBJ2-1, is ETGVTQSPTHLIKTRGQQVTLRCSSQSGHNTVSWYQQALGQGPQFIFQYYREEENGRGNFPPRFSGLQFPNYSSELNVNALELDDSALYLCASSLGDTGGNEQFFGPGTRLTVL.

This clonotype was seen a handful of times. V and J are TRBV5-1 and TRBJ2-7; the match to TRBD2 covers 15 bases. This CDR3 contains 17 residues. The germline V gene encodes CDR1 SGHRS and CDR2 YFSETQ. The J segment lost 2 bases and the V segment lost 2 bases, leaving 5 bases of the junction unmatched. The CDR3 DNA reads as TGCGCCAGCAGCTTTGGGACTAGCGGGAGGACCCCCTACGAGCAGTACTTC. This sequence encodes CASSFGTSGRTPYEQYF.

The V and J genes are TRBV10-3 and TRBJ2-2, with 9 positions matching TRBD2. This CDR3 region has 17 residues. Per germline, CDR1 ENHRY and CDR2 SYGVKD. The ends lost 2 bases at V and 1 base at J; junction bases unmatched: 5. The CDR3 DNA is TGTGCCATCAGTGAGCCTAGCGGGACGAAGAACACCGGGGAGCTGTTTTTT. It is translated as CAISEPSGTKNTGELFF.

This chain connects TRBV12-3 or TRBV12-4 to TRBJ1-1, with D maybe TRBD1 (6 bases). This CDR3 has 14 residues. V lost 6 bases and J 5 bases, leaving 16 bases between the germline ends. The CDR3 DNA sequence: TGTGCCAGCAGAGAACAGGGAAGGTTAACTGAAGCTTTCTTT. Protein sequence: CASREQGRLTEAFF.

V is TRBV3-1 and J is TRBJ2-1; 12 bases align to TRBD2. Germline lookup yields CDR1 LGHDT and CDR2 YNNKEL (reference sequence). V gave up 5 bases and J gave up 1 base; unmatched junction bases: 15. This CDR3 spans 20 amino acids. The CDR3 loop is CASSFPGASGRARSYNEQFF. CDR3 coding DNA: TGTGCCAGCAGCTTCCCCGGGGCTAGCGGGAGGGCAAGGTCCTACAATGAGCAGTTCTTC.

Here the CDR3 DNA reads TGCAGTGCTAGAGATGAGGGTAGCACAGATACGCAGTATTTT. It specifies CSARDEGSTDTQYF. V usage is TRBV20-1 and J usage is TRBJ2-3; TRBD2 might be the D (5 bases). V lost 0 bases to trimming and J lost 0 bases, with 7 bases between them. In germline, CDR1 is DFQATT, CDR2 SNEGSKA (reference sequence). This CDR3 region has 14 residues.

This clonotype has just a few counts. The chain carries TRBV12-3 or TRBV12-4 and TRBJ2-1; TRBD2 matches at 13 bases. J lost 10 bases, V lost 5 bases, and 8 bases had no gene match. The CDR3 totals 15 residues. The CDR3 loop is CASSLGLAGVWEQFF. The CDR3 DNA reads as TGTGCCAGCAGTCTAGGACTAGCGGGAGTTTGGGAGCAGTTCTTC.

This clonotype was counted only a few times. The chain couples TRBV5-1 to TRBJ2-7, with 8 bases identical to TRBD2. Per germline, CDR1 SGHRS and CDR2 YFSETQ. V shed 4 bases and J 6 bases; nucleotides not matched to a gene: 6. This CDR3 contains 13 residues. CDR3 protein: CASSADSGIEQYF. CDR3 nucleotides: TGCGCCAGCAGCGCGGATAGCGGGATCGAGCAGTACTTC.

This clonotype has more than one count but fewer than ten. The gene calls are TRBV4-2 and TRBJ2-3; D perhaps matches TRBD1 (6 bases). V dropped 4 bases and J dropped 3 bases, with 14 bases sitting between them. Germline loops: CDR1 LGHNA, CDR2 YNFKEQ. This CDR3 comprises 15 residues. CDR3 coding DNA: TGTGCCAGCAGCCCCGCCCTCCAGGGGACAGATACGCAGTATTTT. This sequence encodes CASSPALQGTDTQYF.

The chain has TRBV4-3 and TRBJ2-7; maybe TRBD1 (6 bases). V was trimmed by 0 bases and J by 3 bases, leaving 18 bases between them. There are 17 residues in the CDR3. Looked up from germline, CDR1 is LGHNA and CDR2 is YSLEER. The CDR3 DNA sequence: TGCGCCAGCAGCCAAGAAGGTATCCAGGGGACCTTCTACGAGCAGTACTTC. It encodes CASSQEGIQGTFYEQYF.

This sequence joins TRBV30 and TRBJ2-4; no firm D call. The CDR3 sequence is 12 residues long. Germline V gene data show CDR1 as GTSNPN and CDR2 as SVGIG (reference sequence). V lost 0 bases to trimming and J lost 7 bases, with 7 bases between them. Here the CDR3 reads CAWSVNPNIQYF. The CDR3 DNA sequence: TGTGCCTGGAGTGTTAACCCGAACATTCAGTACTTC.

A few counts support this clonotype. This chain links TRBV4-3 with TRBJ2-2, with D possibly TRBD1 on 6 matching bases. The CDR3 consists of 14 residues. Germline V gene lookup returns CDR1 LGHNA and CDR2 YSLEER. V dropped 0 bases and J dropped 6 bases, with 8 bases sitting between them. The CDR3 loop is CASSQDPGAGELFF. DNA for the CDR3: TGCGCCAGCAGCCAAGATCCAGGGGCCGGGGAGCTGTTTTTT.

The rearrangement uses TRBV7-3 and TRBJ2-1, with D possibly being TRBD2 (5 bases). Trimming shortened V by 5 bases and J by 3 bases, and 11 bases separated the two germline ends. The CDR3 is 14 residues long. Germline CDR1 and CDR2: SGHTA and FQGTGA. The CDR3 DNA sequence: TGTGCCAGCAGCCAAGGCGGGTACTACAATGAGCAGTTCTTC. This codes for CASSQGGYYNEQFF.

The chain links TRBV27 to TRBJ2-7, with TRBD1 matching over 7 bases. From germline, CDR1 is MNHEY and CDR2 SMNVEV (reference sequence). This CDR3 is 13 amino acids long. The V gene end was trimmed by 3 bases and the J gene end by 5 bases; junction bases not matched to a gene: 4. CDR3 DNA sequence: TGTGCCAGCAGTTTTAGACAGGGCCACGAGCAGTACTTC. This codes for CASSFRQGHEQYF.

J is TRBJ2-3 and V is TRBV24-1; D unclear. The CDR3 is made up of 13 amino acids. The ends were cut back, 1 base at V and 5 bases at J, with 6 bases in the middle. Germline V lookup: CDR1 KGHDR, CDR2 SFDVKD. In DNA form, the CDR3 reads TGTGCCACCAGTGATTTCTGGGGAGATACGCAGTATTTT. It specifies CATSDFWGDTQYF.

This clonotype turned up a few times. V gene TRBV6-6 combines with J gene TRBJ1-5; D unclear. With 2 bases removed from V and 6 bases from J, the gap between germline ends came to 8 bases. Germline V gene lookup returns CDR1 MNHNY and CDR2 SVGAGI (reference sequence). The CDR3 is 13 residues long. CDR3 amino acids: CASSYAPGQPQHF. The CDR3 coding sequence is TGTGCCAGCAGTTACGCGCCGGGTCAGCCCCAGCATTTT.

There are a few counts of this clonotype. This rearrangement joins TRBV5-5 to TRBJ2-5; D call uncertain. V was clipped by 0 bases and J by 4 bases, with 16 bases between them. The CDR3 is 16 residues long. Germline values: CDR1 SGHKS, CDR2 YYEKEE (reference sequence). The CDR3 region has the DNA TGTGCCAGCAGCTTGGGGGCCCAGTCTCCCCCAGAGACCCAGTACTTC. Translating gives CASSLGAQSPPETQYF. Looking up the rest from reference TRBV5-5 and TRBJ2-5 gives the full variable domain: DAGVTQSPTHLIKTRGQQVTLRCSPISGHKSVSWYQQVLGQGPQFIFQYYEKEERGRGNFPDRFSARQFPNYSSELNVNALLLGDSALYLCASSLGAQSPPETQYFGPGTRLLVL.

In this sample, this clonotype turned up a few times. The rearrangement links TRBV7-8 to TRBJ2-5; 8 bases align to TRBD2. After removal of 10 bases from V and 0 bases from J, the junction contained 7 bases not matched to a gene. The CDR3 is 14 residues long. The germline gives CDR1 SGHVS, CDR2 FQNEAQ. The CDR3 coding sequence is TGTGCCACCCTTAGCGGGGCTCACCAAGAGACCCAGTACTTC. Its translation: CATLSGAHQETQYF.